The subject of this entry is one T cell receptor beta chain. As yet, its antigen is unknown. The data were taken from a study of PD-1 blockade in mismatch repair-deficient tumors. Overall study context: Patients had around 12 mismatch repair-deficient cancer types, all previously treated and progressing. Whole-study findings and limits: Tumor-resident clones, often absent from pretreatment blood, expanded after pembrolizumab and then contracted.

Produced via immunoSEQ multiplex PCR; TCRdb's table is partial and in-frame only. Counted here are 15,000 to 20,000 clones, over 75% occurring once; the ten biggest clones make up around 1.6%. Mismatch repair deficiency was confirmed in all patients, by PCR or immunohistochemistry. A few pembrolizumab responders had their TCRs sequenced. The CDR3 is made up of 15 amino acids. Germline CDR1 and CDR2: SGHTA and FQGTGA. Losses at the gene ends were 1 base for V and 6 bases for J; bases not matched to a gene: 5. The chain links TRBV7-3 to TRBJ2-3; 9 bases line up with TRBD2. The material sequenced was PBMCs, taken roughly 23 weeks after starting pembrolizumab. The clonotype originates from an adult with mismatch repair-deficient cancer. The CDR3 loop is CASSLIGGREDTQYF. As DNA, the CDR3 is TGTGCCAGCAGCTTAATCGGCGGGAGGGAGGATACGCAGTATTTT. The variable domain in full, completed from reference TRBV7-3 and TRBJ2-3, reads GAGVSQTPSNKVTEKGKYVELRCDPISGHTALYWYRQSLGQGPEFLIYFQGTGAADDSGLPNDRFFAVRPEGSVSTLKIQRTERGDSAVYLCASSLIGGREDTQYFGPGTRLTVL.